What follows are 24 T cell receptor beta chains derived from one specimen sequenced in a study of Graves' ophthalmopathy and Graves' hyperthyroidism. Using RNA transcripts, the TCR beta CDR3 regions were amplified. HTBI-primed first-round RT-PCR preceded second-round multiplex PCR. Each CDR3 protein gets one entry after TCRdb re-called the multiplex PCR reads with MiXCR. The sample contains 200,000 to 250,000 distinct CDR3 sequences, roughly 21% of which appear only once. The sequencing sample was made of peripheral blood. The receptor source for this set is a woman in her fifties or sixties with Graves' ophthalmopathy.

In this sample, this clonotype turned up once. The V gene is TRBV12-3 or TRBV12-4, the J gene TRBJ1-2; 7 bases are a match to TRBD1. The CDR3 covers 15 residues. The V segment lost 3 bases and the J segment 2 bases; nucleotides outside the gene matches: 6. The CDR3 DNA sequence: TGTGCCAGCAGTTTTGAATGGACAGGCAACTATGGCTACACCTTC. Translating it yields CASSFEWTGNYGYTF.

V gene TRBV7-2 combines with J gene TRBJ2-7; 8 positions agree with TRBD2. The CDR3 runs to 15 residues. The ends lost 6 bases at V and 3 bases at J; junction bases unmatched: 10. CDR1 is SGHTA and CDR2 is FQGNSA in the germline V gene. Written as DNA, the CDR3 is TGTGCCAGCAGTCAATACACCAGCGGGAGCTACGAGCAGTACTTC. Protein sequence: CASSQYTSGSYEQYF.

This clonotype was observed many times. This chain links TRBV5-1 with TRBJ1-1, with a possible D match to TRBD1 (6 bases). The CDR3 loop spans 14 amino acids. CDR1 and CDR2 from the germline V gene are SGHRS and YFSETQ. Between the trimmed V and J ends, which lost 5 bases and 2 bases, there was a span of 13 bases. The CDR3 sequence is CASRRDTANTEAFF. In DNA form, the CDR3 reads TGCGCCAGCAGGAGGGACACCGCAAACACTGAAGCTTTCTTT.

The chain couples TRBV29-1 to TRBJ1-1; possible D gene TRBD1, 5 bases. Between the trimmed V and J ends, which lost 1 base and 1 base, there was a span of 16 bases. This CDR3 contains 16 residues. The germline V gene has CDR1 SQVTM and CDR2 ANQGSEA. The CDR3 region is CSVEALGVKENTEAFF. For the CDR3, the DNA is TGCAGCGTTGAAGCATTGGGGGTTAAGGAGAACACTGAAGCTTTCTTT.

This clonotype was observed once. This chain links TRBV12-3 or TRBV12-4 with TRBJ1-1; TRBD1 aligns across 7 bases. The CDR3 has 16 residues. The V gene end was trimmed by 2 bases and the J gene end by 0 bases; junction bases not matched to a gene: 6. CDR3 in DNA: TGTGCCAGCAGTTTAAACAGGGGATCTCTGAACACTGAAGCTTTCTTT. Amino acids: CASSLNRGSLNTEAFF.

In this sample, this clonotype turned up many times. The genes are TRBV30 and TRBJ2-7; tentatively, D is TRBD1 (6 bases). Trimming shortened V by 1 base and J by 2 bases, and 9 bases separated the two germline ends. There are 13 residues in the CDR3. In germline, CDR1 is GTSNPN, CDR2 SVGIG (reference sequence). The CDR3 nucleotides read TGTGCCTGGAGTGAAGGGACAACCTACGAGCAGTACTTC. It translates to CAWSEGTTYEQYF.

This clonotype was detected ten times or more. CDR3 sequence reads: CASSLRGDYGYTF. In DNA form, the CDR3 reads TGTGCCAGCAGCTTAAGAGGGGACTATGGCTACACCTTC. The chain couples TRBV5-5 to TRBJ1-2; D is perhaps TRBD1 (5 bases). This CDR3 has 13 amino acids. V lost 2 bases to trimming and J lost 3 bases, with 8 bases between them. CDR1 is SGHKS and CDR2 is YYEKEE in the germline V gene (reference sequence).

The CDR3 loop is CASSPGQGRAGANVLTF. DNA of the CDR3: TGTGCCAGCAGTCCGGGACAGGGGAGGGCTGGGGCCAACGTCCTGACTTTC. The chain links TRBV7-8 to TRBJ2-6; 10 nucleotides match TRBD1. This CDR3 contains 17 residues. The ends lost 6 bases at V and 2 bases at J; junction bases unmatched: 7. The germline V gene encodes CDR1 SGHVS and CDR2 FQNEAQ.

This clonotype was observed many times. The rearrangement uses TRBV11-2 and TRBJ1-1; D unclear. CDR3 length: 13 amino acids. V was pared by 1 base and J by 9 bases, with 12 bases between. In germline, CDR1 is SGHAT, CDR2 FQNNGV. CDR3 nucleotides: TGTGCCAGCAGCTTAGGGCTGACGGCGAAAGCTTTCTTT. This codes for CASSLGLTAKAFF. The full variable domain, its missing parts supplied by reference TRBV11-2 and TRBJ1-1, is EAGVAQSPRYKIIEKRQSVAFWCNPISGHATLYWYQQILGQGPKLLIQFQNNGVVDDSQLPKDRFSAERLKGVDSTLKIQPAKLEDSAVYLCASSLGLTAKAFFGQGTRLTVV.

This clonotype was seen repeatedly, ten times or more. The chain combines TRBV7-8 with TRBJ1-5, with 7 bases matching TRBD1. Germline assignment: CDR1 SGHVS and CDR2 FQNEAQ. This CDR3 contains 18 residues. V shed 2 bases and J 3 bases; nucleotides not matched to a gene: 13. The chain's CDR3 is CASSLRADRAGPNQPQHF. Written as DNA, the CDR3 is TGTGCCAGCAGCTTAAGGGCAGACAGGGCAGGCCCCAATCAGCCCCAGCATTTT.

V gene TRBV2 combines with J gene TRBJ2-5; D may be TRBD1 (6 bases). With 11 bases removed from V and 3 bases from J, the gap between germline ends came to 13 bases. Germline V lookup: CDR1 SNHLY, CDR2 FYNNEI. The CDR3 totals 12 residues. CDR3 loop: CAQGDIEETQYF. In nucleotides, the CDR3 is TGTGCCCAAGGGGACATTGAAGAGACCCAGTACTTC.

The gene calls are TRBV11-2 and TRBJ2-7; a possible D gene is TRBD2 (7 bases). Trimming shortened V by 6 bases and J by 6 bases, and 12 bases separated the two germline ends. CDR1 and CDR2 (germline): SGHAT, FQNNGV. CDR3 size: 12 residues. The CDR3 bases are TGTGCCAGCAGAGGGGGAGGGCTCGAGCAGTACTTC. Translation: CASRGGGLEQYF. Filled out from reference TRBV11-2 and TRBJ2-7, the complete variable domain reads EAGVAQSPRYKIIEKRQSVAFWCNPISGHATLYWYQQILGQGPKLLIQFQNNGVVDDSQLPKDRFSAERLKGVDSTLKIQPAKLEDSAVYLCASRGGGLEQYFGPGTRLTVT.

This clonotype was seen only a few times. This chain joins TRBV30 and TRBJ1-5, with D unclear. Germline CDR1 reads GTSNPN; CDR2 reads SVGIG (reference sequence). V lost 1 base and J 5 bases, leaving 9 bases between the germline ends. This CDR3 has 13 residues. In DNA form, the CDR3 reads TGTGCCTGGAGTGACTCCAAGTATCAGCCCCAGCATTTT. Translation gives CAWSDSKYQPQHF.

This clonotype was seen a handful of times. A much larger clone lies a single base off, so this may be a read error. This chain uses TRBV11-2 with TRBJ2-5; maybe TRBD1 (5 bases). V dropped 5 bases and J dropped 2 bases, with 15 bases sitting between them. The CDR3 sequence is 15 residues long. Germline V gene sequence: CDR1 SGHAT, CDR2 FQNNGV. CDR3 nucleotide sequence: TGTGCCAGCAGCGCGAGCGACAGACTGCAAGAGACCCAGTACTTC. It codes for CASSASDRLQETQYF.

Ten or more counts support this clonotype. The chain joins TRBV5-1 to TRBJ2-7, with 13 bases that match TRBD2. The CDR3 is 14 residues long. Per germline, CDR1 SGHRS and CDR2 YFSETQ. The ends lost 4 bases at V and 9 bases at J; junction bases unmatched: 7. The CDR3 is CASSPGTSGNAQYF. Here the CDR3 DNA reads TGCGCCAGCAGCCCCGGGACTAGCGGGAATGCGCAGTACTTC. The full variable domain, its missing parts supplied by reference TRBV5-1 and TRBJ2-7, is KAGVTQTPRYLIKTRGQQVTLSCSPISGHRSVSWYQQTPGQGLQFLFEYFSETQRNKGNFPGRFSGRQFSNSRSEMNVSTLELGDSALYLCASSPGTSGNAQYFGPGTRLTVT.

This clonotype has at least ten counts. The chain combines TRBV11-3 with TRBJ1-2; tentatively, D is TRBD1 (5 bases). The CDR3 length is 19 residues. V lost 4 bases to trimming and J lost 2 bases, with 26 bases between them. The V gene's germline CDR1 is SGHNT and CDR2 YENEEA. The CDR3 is CASSSPGQYGTGTNYGYTF. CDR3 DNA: TGTGCCAGCAGCTCCCCGGGTCAATATGGTACAGGAACGAACTATGGCTACACCTTC.

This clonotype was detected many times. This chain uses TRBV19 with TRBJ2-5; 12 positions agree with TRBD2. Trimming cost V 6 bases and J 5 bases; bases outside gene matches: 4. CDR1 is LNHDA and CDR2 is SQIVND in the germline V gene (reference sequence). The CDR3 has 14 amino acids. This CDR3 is CASRTSGRLETQYF. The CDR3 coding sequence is TGTGCCAGTAGGACTAGCGGGAGATTGGAGACCCAGTACTTC.

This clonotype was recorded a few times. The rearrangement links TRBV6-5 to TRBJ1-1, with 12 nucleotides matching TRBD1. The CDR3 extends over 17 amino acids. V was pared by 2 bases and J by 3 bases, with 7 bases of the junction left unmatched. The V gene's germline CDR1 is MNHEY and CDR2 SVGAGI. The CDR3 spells CASSYGGTGGAYTEAFF. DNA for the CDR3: TGTGCCAGCAGTTACGGGGGGACAGGGGGCGCGTACACTGAAGCTTTCTTT.

The CDR3 here is CASRIAGLYGYTF. For the CDR3, the DNA is TGTGCCAGCAGGATCGCGGGACTCTATGGCTACACCTTC. The chain employs TRBV6-1 and TRBJ1-2; possible D gene TRBD1, 5 bases. This CDR3 comprises 13 residues. Germline V CDR1 and CDR2: MNHNS, SASEGT. Trimming left V 6 bases short and J 4 bases short, with 12 bases between.

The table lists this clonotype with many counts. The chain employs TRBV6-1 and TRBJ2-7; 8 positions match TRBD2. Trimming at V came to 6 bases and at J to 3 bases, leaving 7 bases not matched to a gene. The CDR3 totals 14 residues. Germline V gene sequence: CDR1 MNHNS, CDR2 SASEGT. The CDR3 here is CASRTGGPVYEQYF. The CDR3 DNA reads TGTGCCAGCAGGACGGGAGGGCCGGTCTACGAGCAGTACTTC.

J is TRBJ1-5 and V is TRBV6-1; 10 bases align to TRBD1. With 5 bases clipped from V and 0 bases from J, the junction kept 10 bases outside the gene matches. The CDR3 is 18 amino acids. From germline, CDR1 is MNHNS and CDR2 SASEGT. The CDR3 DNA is TGTGCCAGCAGTCGAACGACCGGGACAGGGGTTAGCAATCAGCCCCAGCATTTT. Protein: CASSRTTGTGVSNQPQHF.

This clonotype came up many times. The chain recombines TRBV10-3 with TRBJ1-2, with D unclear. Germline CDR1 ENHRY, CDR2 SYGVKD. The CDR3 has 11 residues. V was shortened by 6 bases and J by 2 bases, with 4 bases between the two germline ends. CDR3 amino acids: CAIRGNYGYTF. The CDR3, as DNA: TGTGCCATCAGGGGCAACTATGGCTACACCTTC.

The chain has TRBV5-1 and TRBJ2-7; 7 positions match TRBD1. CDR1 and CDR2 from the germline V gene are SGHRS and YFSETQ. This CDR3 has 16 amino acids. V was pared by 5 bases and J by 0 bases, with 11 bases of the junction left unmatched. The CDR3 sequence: CASRRISGGSSYEQYF. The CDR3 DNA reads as TGCGCCAGCAGGCGGATTTCAGGGGGAAGCTCCTACGAGCAGTACTTC.

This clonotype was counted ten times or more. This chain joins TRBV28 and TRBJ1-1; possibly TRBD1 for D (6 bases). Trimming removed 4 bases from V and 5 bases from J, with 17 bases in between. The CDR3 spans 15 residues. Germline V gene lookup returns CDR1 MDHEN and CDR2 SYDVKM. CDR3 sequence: CASSSLGGARTEAFF. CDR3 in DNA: TGTGCCAGCAGTTCCCTAGGGGGTGCCCGGACTGAAGCTTTCTTT.